This T cell receptor (beta chain) was found in a study of blood T cell repertoires in COVID-19 (TCRdb year 2020). With regard to the full study: Samples from collaborators originated in the United States, Italy and Spain and spanned both the acute and convalescent phases of COVID-19. The prospective study material was composed of cDNA or gDNA derived from T cells, B-cell-depleted T cells, or PBMCs. Subjects who had been exposed to COVID-19, were actively infected with it, or had recovered from it provided the deeply sampled blood TCRbeta repertoires that made up the dataset. Where available, HLA class I and class II types were obtained from metadata supplied by the sample provider rather than from assay-based typing. The samples were drawn from two sources: the first 160 participants of the ongoing ImmuneRACE study, and fewer than 1,500 subjects contributed by 6 global collaborators. A freely available public database, intended as a resource for researchers studying the immune response to SARS-CoV-2, is where the repertoires were released. Sample metadata almost always included a de-identified subject ID, COVID-19 status, age in years and sex.

The germline V gene supplies CDR1 SGHDT and CDR2 YYEEEE. Trimming leaves V shorter by 2 bases and J shorter by 7 bases, with the junction holding 8 bases beyond the gene matches. From cysteine to phenylalanine, the CDR3 is 14 amino acids long. Only the CDR3 region is kept as DNA, spanning 42 bases read in frame from base 1. TCRbeta CDR3 regions were amplified from genomic DNA using the immunoSEQ Assay, a bias-controlled multiplex PCR. The paper's data handling went like this. Nucleated cell counts per sample were estimated from amplification of reference gene primers within the assay. To quantify the absolute abundance of each unique TCRbeta CDR3 rearrangement, sequence reads were collapsed and filtered. For each sample, productive Simpson clonality was calculated as the square root of Simpson's diversity index over productive rearrangements. In TCRdb, the immuneACCESS table is reduced to in-frame sequences with V and J assigned. These tables do not hold every clone; where another copy was compared, an unresolved V gene accounts for under half, and the others remain unexplained. V, J and clone size are taken as reported in that table, and D and trimming were inferred from the DNA itself. This sample has about 44,000 clones in its table, and around 92% of those were observed once. The ten top clones hold 12% of the sample.

Broad study findings and their caveats: The quantity of clinical and demographic metadata differed by source and by participant and was supplied without curation.

Collaborating institutions collected whole blood in K2EDTA tubes following their own protocols. For TCRbeta analysis, collaborators shipped samples in one of three forms: frozen whole blood, isolated PBMCs, or DNA extracted from either of those sample types. With regard to this clone: The antigen this receptor binds is unknown. The sample holds no much larger clone one base away, and base qualities are not on file.

In this chain, TRBV5-6 is recombined with TRBJ1-1; TRBD1 matches 7 bases in the middle. The sample consisted of peripheral blood. This clonotype originated in a human donor in a cohort sampled during active COVID-19. DNA sequence: TGTGCCAGCAGCTTCCCCGACAGGGCTAGTGAAGCTTTCTTT. It translates to CASSFPDRASEAFF.